This entry lists 4 T cell receptor beta chains sequenced from one sample in a study of blood T cell repertoires in COVID-19. Assay: immunoSEQ multiplex PCR; the TCRdb copy retains only in-frame clones and omits some. The profile covers around 180,000 clones, with around 89% appearing a single time and less than 5.5% taken by the ten largest. Sequences were obtained from peripheral blood. Every receptor here comes from a human donor in a cohort sampled during active COVID-19.

This clone was seen a single time. A read error may account for a junction end that differs from germline. The J gene is TRBJ2-5, the V gene TRBV7-7; the match to TRBD2 covers 7 bases. Per germline, CDR1 SSHAT and CDR2 FNYEAQ (reference sequence). This CDR3 region has 15 residues. The CDR3 DNA follows: TGTGCTAGCAGCCGCATAGGACTAGTGGAAGAGACCCAGTACTTC. Its protein is CASSRIGLVEETQYF.

The chain joins TRBV4-2 to TRBJ2-7, with D hard to call. CDR1 and CDR2 (germline): LGHNA, YNFKEQ. V was clipped by 0 bases and J by 2 bases, with 14 bases between them. This CDR3 spans 16 amino acids. CDR3 bases: TGTGCCAGCAGCCAAGATTTAGGCCTACAGACCTACGAGCAGTACTTC. Translation gives CASSQDLGLQTYEQYF.

The chain recombines TRBV10-3 with TRBJ2-7; TRBD1 agrees at 10 bases. The germline CDR1 and CDR2 sequences are ENHRY and SYGVKD. This CDR3 has 15 residues. V was clipped by 4 bases and J by 4 bases; unmatched bases: 7. CDR3 loop: CAISGGTGENYEQYF. In DNA, the CDR3 is TGTGCCATCAGTGGTGGGACAGGGGAGAATTACGAGCAGTACTTC.

The CDR3 region has the DNA TGTGCCAGCAGTTTAGCCCCAGGGGGCTATTCACCCCTCCACTTT. The encoded protein is CASSLAPGGYSPLHF. The J gene is TRBJ1-6, the V gene TRBV27; 8 bases are a match to TRBD1. V shed 2 bases, J shed 8 bases, and the junction held 5 bases outside the gene matches. The CDR3 runs to 15 residues. CDR1 is MNHEY and CDR2 is SMNVEV in the germline V gene (reference sequence).